Shown below are 17 T cell receptor beta chains from a single sample sequenced in a study of tumor-infiltrating lymphocytes in primary liver carcinoma. Alongside blood RNA obtained from unsorted whole blood, germline DNA was also extracted. Reverse transcription of 450 to 500 ng total RNA with a constant-region primer produced TCR beta cDNA. Libraries for TCR beta were built through three nested multiplex PCR rounds, which together made up a slightly modified ARM-PCR procedure. In the first two PCR rounds, TRBV1-TRBV30 forward primers were paired with a C-beta reverse primer, and each round lasted roughly 10 cycles. A single record per CDR3 protein comes from TCRdb applying MiXCR to the multiplex PCR reads. Altogether 300,000 to 400,000 distinct CDR3 sequences are present, 65% being singletons, with the ten largest covering approximately 5.9%. Material for sequencing was peripheral blood. Receptors originate from a man aged 40-55 years with primary liver carcinoma and hepatitis B virus infection.

This clonotype has at least ten counts. The V call is TRBV6-6, the J call TRBJ2-7; D gene unclear. The CDR3 extends over 13 amino acids. Trimming cost V 6 bases and J 0 bases, with 9 bases left between them. CDR1 is MNHNY and CDR2 is SVGAGI in the germline V gene (reference sequence). This CDR3 is CASSNGLSYEQYF. Here the CDR3 DNA reads TGTGCCAGCAGCAATGGGCTCTCCTACGAGCAGTACTTC.

This clonotype has a single count. At one of its ends the junction is not consistent with the germline gene, which may arise from a read error. This rearrangement joins TRBV7-8 to TRBJ1-2; tentative D call: TRBD1 (5 bases). CDR3 size: 13 residues. The V gene's germline CDR1 is SGHVS and CDR2 FQNEAQ. The CDR3 spells CASSPDRSDGYTF. The CDR3 nucleotides read TGTGCCAGCAGCCCCGACAGATCCGATGGTTACACCTTC.

This sequence joins TRBV6-4 and TRBJ1-2; 9 bases line up with TRBD1. CDR3 length equals 14 residues. The junction had 10 bases not matched to a gene; V was cut back by 6 bases and J by 8 bases. Germline V CDR1 and CDR2: MRHNA, SNTAGT. CDR3 nucleotide sequence: TGTGCCAGCAGCGAATTGCGACAGGGGGAAGGCTACACCTTC. Encoded protein: CASSELRQGEGYTF.

A note on this clonotype: A much larger clone lies a single base off, so this may be a read error. This sequence joins TRBV12-3 or TRBV12-4 and TRBJ2-5, with a possible D match to TRBD1 (6 bases). The better agreement between TRBJ2-7 and the DNA end casts doubt on the J call. The CDR3 totals 14 residues. CDR3 coding DNA: TGTGCCAGCAGAAAAGACAGGACTGCCCACGAGCAGTACTTC. It codes for CASRKDRTAHEQYF.

This clonotype has just a few counts. Possible read error: a much larger clone is one base away. The genes are TRBV4-1 and TRBJ1-5; D is unclear. Germline-derived CDR1 and CDR2 are MGHRA and YSYEKL. V lost 0 bases and J lost 10, with 13 bases in between. The CDR3 length is 14 residues. DNA of the CDR3: TGCGCCAGCAGCCAAGATTCTGGGGTACATCCCCAGCATTTT. Protein sequence: CASSQDSGVHPQHF.

The genes are TRBV5-5 and TRBJ2-7, with 7 bases matching TRBD1. Germline lookup yields CDR1 SGHKS and CDR2 YYEKEE (reference sequence). V gave up 0 bases and J gave up 0 bases; unmatched junction bases: 3. This CDR3 region has 15 residues. CDR3 coding DNA: TGTGCCAGCAGCTTGGAGCCAGGGGGCTCCTACGAGCAGTACTTC. This encodes CASSLEPGGSYEQYF.

This clonotype was seen a handful of times. The chain employs TRBV5-5 and TRBJ2-2; 8 nucleotides line up with TRBD2. CDR3 length equals 16 residues. Germline V lookup: CDR1 SGHKS, CDR2 YYEKEE (reference sequence). Unmatched junction bases numbered 11, after V lost 4 bases and J lost 6 bases. CDR3: CASSLVREGPAGELFF. DNA of the CDR3: TGTGCCAGCAGCCTCGTACGGGAGGGCCCGGCCGGGGAGCTGTTTTTT.

The sample holds a few counts of this clonotype. This rearrangement joins TRBV2 to TRBJ2-6; D is possibly TRBD1 (6 bases). The ends were cut back, 6 bases at V and 0 bases at J, with 15 bases in the middle. The CDR3 has 17 amino acids. In germline, CDR1 is SNHLY, CDR2 FYNNEI. The CDR3 spells CASREDRPLSGANVLTF. The CDR3 DNA sequence: TGTGCCAGCAGAGAGGACAGACCCCTCTCTGGGGCCAACGTCCTGACTTTC.

Only a few counts were recorded for this clonotype. The chain carries TRBV30 and TRBJ1-1; D gene unclear. The V and J ends lost 4 bases and 1 base respectively, with 10 bases between them. This CDR3 is 13 amino acids long. Per the germline V gene, CDR1 is GTSNPN and CDR2 is SVGIG (reference sequence). The CDR3 is CAWIPQQNTEAFF. In DNA, the CDR3 is TGTGCCTGGATTCCCCAGCAGAACACTGAAGCTTTCTTT.

The chain is built from TRBV5-6 and TRBJ2-3; the D gene is possibly TRBD1 (5 bases). The germline V gene has CDR1 SGHDT and CDR2 YYEEEE. V was clipped by 6 bases and J by 2 bases, with 10 bases between them. This CDR3 spans 13 amino acids. Here the CDR3 DNA reads TGTGCCAGCATAGGGGTACCCACAGATACGCAGTATTTT. Protein sequence: CASIGVPTDTQYF.

In regard to this clonotype: At one end the junction does not follow the germline gene, possibly because of a read error. The chain couples TRBV29-1 to TRBJ1-2, with unresolved D. The germline CDR1 and CDR2 sequences are SQVTM and ANQGSEA. This CDR3 comprises 15 residues. DNA for the CDR3: TGCAGCATTGAAACTAATGGTAGGGAAGACTATGGCTACACCTTC. Translation: CSIETNGREDYGYTF.

Remarks on this clonotype: At one boundary the junction diverges from the germline segment, which might be a read error. The rearrangement joins TRBV11-2 to TRBJ2-2; 7 bases agree with TRBD1. The CDR3 is made up of 18 amino acids. Germline lookup yields CDR1 SGHAT and CDR2 FQNNGV. Here the CDR3 DNA reads TGTGCAAGCAGCCCTAGATTAGGGGGCAGGGTGAACATCGGGGAGCTGTTTTTT. Translation gives CASSPRLGGRVNIGELFF.

Note on this clonotype: At one end, the junction sequence differs from germline, possibly due to a read error. The chain links TRBV12-3 or TRBV12-4 to TRBJ2-1, with D tentatively TRBD1 (6 bases). This CDR3 has 15 residues. The CDR3 bases are TGTGCCAGTAGACCGGACGGGCAGGGGTACAATGGGCAGTTCTTC. Protein product: CASRPDGQGYNGQFF.

This clonotype has only a few counts. The CDR3, as DNA: TGTGCCAGCAGTTTAGACTTGGCAGGGGGAGAGACCCAGTACTTC. This codes for CASSLDLAGGETQYF. The V gene is TRBV28, the J gene TRBJ2-5; 7 bases agree with TRBD1. This CDR3 is 15 amino acids long. In germline, CDR1 is MDHEN, CDR2 SYDVKM. With V trimmed by 2 bases and J by 4 bases, 7 bases remained unmatched.

Points on this clonotype: Lacking the conserved final phenylalanine or tryptophan, this CDR3 likely reflects a read error. J is TRBJ2-7 and V is TRBV4-1; 7 bases agree with TRBD1. Germline CDR1 reads MGHRA; CDR2 reads YSYEKL. This CDR3 is 14 amino acids long. The ends lost 2 bases at V and 1 base at J; junction bases unmatched: 2. This CDR3 reads CASSQNRGSYEQYY. CDR3 coding DNA: TGCGCCAGCAGCCAAAACAGGGGTTCCTACGAGCAGTACTAC.

A few counts support this clonotype. The chain combines TRBV11-1 with TRBJ2-5; D not certain. The germline V gene encodes CDR1 SGHAT and CDR2 FQDESV (reference sequence). The CDR3 is 12 residues long. The germline V and J ends were trimmed by 7 bases and 5 bases, with 11 bases remaining between them. Here the CDR3 reads CASNFDRETQYF. The CDR3 DNA is TGTGCCAGCAACTTTGACCGCGAGACCCAGTACTTC.

On this clonotype itself: A much larger clone differs by one base, so this may be a read error. The chain has TRBV6-2 or TRBV6-3 and TRBJ2-5, with 7 positions matching TRBD2. V dropped 6 bases and J dropped 5; count of bases not matched to a gene: 12. The CDR3 length is 15 residues. From germline, CDR1 is MNHEY and CDR2 SVGEGT. CDR3 region: CASRETSSSHETQYF. The CDR3 DNA reads as TGTGCCAGCAGAGAGACTAGCAGTTCCCATGAGACCCAGTACTTC.